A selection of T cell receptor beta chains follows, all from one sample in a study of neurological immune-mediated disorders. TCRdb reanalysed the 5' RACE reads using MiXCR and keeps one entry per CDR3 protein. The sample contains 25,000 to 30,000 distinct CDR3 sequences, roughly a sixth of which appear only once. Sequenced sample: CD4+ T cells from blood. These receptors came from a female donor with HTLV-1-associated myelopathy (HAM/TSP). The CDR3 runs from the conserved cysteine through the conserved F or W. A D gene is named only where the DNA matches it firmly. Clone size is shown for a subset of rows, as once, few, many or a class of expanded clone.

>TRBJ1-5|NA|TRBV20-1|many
TGCAGTGCTAGAGATAGGGGAGGTAATCAGCCCCAGCATTTT
CSARDRGGNQPQHF
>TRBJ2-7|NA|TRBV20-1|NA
TGCAGTACTAGCTGGACAGGAACGAGCTCCTACGAGCAGTACTTC
CSTSWTGTSSYEQYF
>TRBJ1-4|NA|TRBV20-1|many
TGCAGTGCCCCGGACACCGTTGAAAAACTGTTTTTT
CSAPDTVEKLFF
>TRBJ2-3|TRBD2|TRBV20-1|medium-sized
TGCAGCGGTCTAGCGGGAGTCAGGTATACGCAGTATTTT
CSGLAGVRYTQYF
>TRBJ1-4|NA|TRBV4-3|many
TGCGCCAGCAGCCAAGAGACCCGTGAAAAACTGTTTTTT
CASSQETREKLFF
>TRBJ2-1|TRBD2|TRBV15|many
TGTGCCACCTTCTCTCGACTAGCTGGCTCCTACAATGAGCAGTTCTTC
CATFSRLAGSYNEQFF
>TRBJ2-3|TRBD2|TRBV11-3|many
TGTGCCAGCAGCTCGCTAGCGGGCGGTCCCTTCGGCGCAGATACGCAGTATTTT
CASSSLAGGPFGADTQYF
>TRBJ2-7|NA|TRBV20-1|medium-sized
TGCAGTGCTAGTGACGGGGACGAGCAGTACTTC
CSASDGDEQYF
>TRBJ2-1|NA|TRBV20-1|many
TGCAGTGCTAGTTCTCAGGTGGGCAATGAGCAGTTCTTC
CSASSQVGNEQFF
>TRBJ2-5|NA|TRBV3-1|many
TGTGCCAGCAGCCGGGGAGGACTCCTCGGGCAAGAGACCCAGTACTTC
CASSRGGLLGQETQYF
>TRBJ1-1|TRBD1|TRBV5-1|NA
TGCGCCAGCAGCCTGGACAGGGCGAACACTGAAGCTTTCTTT
CASSLDRANTEAFF
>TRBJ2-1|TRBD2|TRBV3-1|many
TGTGCCAGCAGCCAGGGACTAAGTAACAATGAGCAGTTCTTC
CASSQGLSNNEQFF
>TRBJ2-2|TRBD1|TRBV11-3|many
TGTGCCAGCGGTACGGGACAGGGATATACCGGGGAGCTGTTTTTT
CASGTGQGYTGELFF
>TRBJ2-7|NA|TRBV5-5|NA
TGTGCCAGCAGCTTGATGATAACTACCTACGAGCAGTACTTC
CASSLMITTYEQYF
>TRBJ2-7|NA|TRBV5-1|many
TGCGCCAGCAGCTTGGTAAATGGGGTGACCTACGAGCAGTACTTC
CASSLVNGVTYEQYF
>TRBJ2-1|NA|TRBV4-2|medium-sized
TGTGCCAGTCGGGGTAGCGGATACAATGAGCAGTTCTTC
CASRGSGYNEQFF
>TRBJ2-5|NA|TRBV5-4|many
TGTGCCAGCAGCTTGGGTCAAGAGACCCAGTACTTC
CASSLGQETQYF